The clone carrying this T cell receptor beta chain was counted a single time. What it recognizes is unknown. Unsorted whole blood yielded blood RNA, and germline DNA was extracted as well. The source of the sample is a study of tumor-infiltrating lymphocytes in primary liver carcinoma. About the research overall: Patients, male and female, were 30 to 69 years old. The yield of productive TCRbeta reads per sample was roughly 3.65 to 7.5 million and was similar across tissue types. Study conclusions and caveats: Bulk, unsorted sampling meant CD4+ and CD8+ repertoires went uncompared.

With a constant-region primer, TCR beta cDNA was made from about 0.55 ug of total RNA. Libraries of TCR beta came from three nested multiplex PCR rounds with slightly modified ARM-PCR. TRBV1-TRBV30 forward primers paired with a C-beta reverse primer were used in the first two PCR rounds, which ran approximately 10 cycles each. A single record per CDR3 protein comes from TCRdb applying MiXCR to the multiplex PCR reads. In the table there are fewer than 250,000 distinct CDR3 sequences, about two thirds of which are singletons. This CDR3 spans 13 amino acids. Germline V lookup: CDR1 SNHLY, CDR2 FYNNEI. The ends lost 7 bases at V and 4 bases at J; junction bases unmatched: 2.

The chain links TRBV2 to TRBJ2-3; 10 bases are shared with TRBD1. This TCR was sampled from a woman in her sixties or seventies with primary liver carcinoma and hepatitis B virus infection. Sequences were obtained from peripheral blood. The CDR3 DNA follows: TGTGCCAGCACTGGACAGGGGGCAGATACGCAGTATTTT. Translation: CASTGQGADTQYF.